A single sample gave rise to the 3 T cell receptor beta chains below, sequenced in a study of PD-1 blockade in classical Hodgkin lymphoma. The sample's time point: cycle 4 day 1 (C4D1), after six to seven weeks of nivolumab. Relapses following autologous stem cell transplantation were seen in all patients, with brentuximab vedotin exposure varying. TCRdb's copy holds only in-frame clones and misses some; the assay was immunoSEQ multiplex PCR. The profile shows roughly 30,000 clones, about 81% of them singletons. The sample was peripheral blood mononuclear cells (PBMCs), taken before the fourth cycle of nivolumab. The origin of the receptors is a human donor with classical Hodgkin lymphoma.

The chain recombines TRBV2 with TRBJ1-6; D is unclear. Germline loops: CDR1 SNHLY, CDR2 FYNNEI. The CDR3 covers 16 residues. Deletions cut 3 bases from V and 1 base from J, with 10 bases between. As DNA, the CDR3 is TGTGCCAGCAGTGACGGCCGAGGGTCCTATAATTCACCCCTCCACTTT. Its translation: CASSDGRGSYNSPLHF.

This clone came up once. The gene calls are TRBV4-1 and TRBJ2-2; 7 bases match TRBD2. Germline values: CDR1 MGHRA, CDR2 YSYEKL. CDR3 size: 11 residues. The CDR3 DNA reads as TGCGCGGCCGGGGGGACCGGGGAGCTGTTTTTT. Translation: CAAGGTGELFF.

The chain couples TRBV30 to TRBJ2-3, with D uncertain. This CDR3 comprises 12 residues. Trimming removed 4 bases from V and 5 bases from J, with 10 bases in between. Germline loops: CDR1 GTSNPN, CDR2 SVGIG (reference sequence). DNA of the CDR3: TGTGCCTGGATGACCTATGGAGATACGCAGTATTTT. Translation: CAWMTYGDTQYF.